These T cell receptor beta chains were read from a single sample in a study of control samples from healthy donors and cancer patients. Sequencing was performed with immunoSEQ multiplex PCR; in TCRdb, only in-frame clones are kept and a portion is missing. The table shows a few thousand clones, with 95% to 97% occurring only once. The sequencing sample was made of PBMCs. The receptors originated from a man in his sixties or seventies with colorectal cancer. CDR3s include the opening cysteine and the closing phenylalanine or tryptophan. A D gene is named only where the DNA matches it firmly. Expanded clones are given a class, and other clones once, few, many or no size at all.

CDR3 DNA: TGTGCCAGCAGCCCGCCGGCCGCCTACGAGCAGTACTTC; CDR3 protein: CASSPPAAYEQYF; D gene: NA; V gene: TRBV7-6; J gene: TRBJ2-7; clone size: NA
CDR3 DNA: TGTGCCAGCTCCAGGGAAGGCAATCAGCCCCAGCATTTT; CDR3 protein: CASSREGNQPQHF; D gene: NA; V gene: TRBV2; J gene: TRBJ1-5; clone size: NA
CDR3 DNA: TGTGCCACCAGCAGAGATTACAAGGATTCCAGTGAAGCTTTCTTT; CDR3 protein: CATSRDYKDSSEAFF; D gene: NA; V gene: TRBV15; J gene: TRBJ1-1; clone size: NA
CDR3 DNA: TGTGCCAGTAGTATAGAAGCACGGTATGAAAAACTGTTTTTT; CDR3 protein: CASSIEARYEKLFF; D gene: NA; V gene: TRBV19; J gene: TRBJ1-4; clone size: NA
CDR3 DNA: TGTGCCAGCAAGGGACAGCGGGAAGCTAACTATGGCTACACCTTC; CDR3 protein: CASKGQREANYGYTF; D gene: TRBD1; V gene: TRBV2; J gene: TRBJ1-2; clone size: NA
CDR3 DNA: TGTGCCAGTAGCATCCCGAGCAGGCGAAATTCACCCCTCCACTTT; CDR3 protein: CASSIPSRRNSPLHF; D gene: NA; V gene: TRBV19; J gene: TRBJ1-6; clone size: NA
CDR3 DNA: TGTGCCAGCAGCTTAGACAGGGTGACAGATACGCAGTATTTT; CDR3 protein: CASSLDRVTDTQYF; D gene: NA; V gene: TRBV11-3; J gene: TRBJ2-3; clone size: NA
CDR3 DNA: TGTGCCAGCAGCTTAGATGGTCAGGGGAAAGAGACCCAGTACTTC; CDR3 protein: CASSLDGQGKETQYF; D gene: NA; V gene: TRBV11-2; J gene: TRBJ2-5; clone size: NA
CDR3 DNA: TGTGCTAGCAGCGCCCTGGGTAGTACTTACAATGAGCAGTTCTTC; CDR3 protein: CASSALGSTYNEQFF; D gene: NA; V gene: TRBV7-7; J gene: TRBJ2-1; clone size: NA
CDR3 DNA: TGCGCCAGCAGCGATGGGACAGGTCGCGCGGATGGCTACACCTTC; CDR3 protein: CASSDGTGRADGYTF; D gene: TRBD1; V gene: TRBV5-1; J gene: TRBJ1-2; clone size: few
CDR3 DNA: TGTGCCAGCAGTTACAGGGAATCCGGGGAGCTGTTTTTT; CDR3 protein: CASSYRESGELFF; D gene: NA; V gene: TRBV7-6; J gene: TRBJ2-2; clone size: NA
CDR3 DNA: TGTGCCAGCAGTAACACAGGTGAGCAGCCCCAGCATTTT; CDR3 protein: CASSNTGEQPQHF; D gene: NA; V gene: TRBV2; J gene: TRBJ1-5; clone size: NA
CDR3 DNA: TGTGCCAGCACCCGGGACAGGGGAGAAGATACGCAGTATTTT; CDR3 protein: CASTRDRGEDTQYF; D gene: TRBD1; V gene: TRBV6-5; J gene: TRBJ2-3; clone size: NA
CDR3 DNA: TGTGCCAGCAGCACCCGGACACACTCGCTAATGGTCTTC; CDR3 protein: CASSTRTHSLMVF; D gene: NA; V gene: TRBV7-3; J gene: TRBJ2-1; clone size: NA
CDR3 DNA: TGTGCCAGCAGTGTGACGGGGGCGCATACCGGGGAGCTGTTTTTT; CDR3 protein: CASSVTGAHTGELFF; D gene: NA; V gene: TRBV28; J gene: TRBJ2-2; clone size: NA
CDR3 DNA: TGTGCCAGCAGGGGACCCCCCGCGGAAAAACTGTTTTTT; CDR3 protein: CASRGPPAEKLFF; D gene: NA; V gene: TRBV6-5; J gene: TRBJ1-4; clone size: NA
CDR3 DNA: TGTGCCAGCAGTTTATTCACTGAAGCTTTCTTT; CDR3 protein: CASSLFTEAFF; D gene: NA; V gene: TRBV28; J gene: TRBJ1-1; clone size: NA
CDR3 DNA: TGTGCCAGCAGCTATCCTCTCGTACAGCAGTACTTC; CDR3 protein: CASSYPLVQQYF; D gene: NA; V gene: TRBV12-3/TRBV12-4; J gene: TRBJ2-7; clone size: NA
CDR3 DNA: TGTGCCAGCAGTGAAGCGCACACGGACTCCTACGAGCAGTACTTC; CDR3 protein: CASSEAHTDSYEQYF; D gene: NA; V gene: TRBV6-1; J gene: TRBJ2-7; clone size: NA
CDR3 DNA: TGCGCCAGCAGCGCGATGACGGGGGGCCACACAGATACGCAGTATTTT; CDR3 protein: CASSAMTGGHTDTQYF; D gene: NA; V gene: TRBV5-1; J gene: TRBJ2-3; clone size: NA
CDR3 DNA: TGTGCCAGTGGGACAGGGGGCCCGGAGACCCAGTACTTC; CDR3 protein: CASGTGGPETQYF; D gene: TRBD1; V gene: TRBV3-1/TRBV3-2; J gene: TRBJ2-5; clone size: NA
CDR3 DNA: TGTGCCAGCAGCCGGGGACAGGCCCTGTCAAGTGGCTACACCTTC; CDR3 protein: CASSRGQALSSGYTF; D gene: TRBD1; V gene: TRBV7-9; J gene: TRBJ1-2; clone size: NA
CDR3 DNA: TGTGCCAGCAGCTCCCGGAGGGGACAGGGTGTGGACAATGAGCAGTTCTTC; CDR3 protein: CASSSRRGQGVDNEQFF; D gene: TRBD1; V gene: TRBV7-3; J gene: TRBJ2-1; clone size: NA
CDR3 DNA: TGTGCCAGTACCCTTCCAACAGATACGCAGTATTTT; CDR3 protein: CASTLPTDTQYF; D gene: NA; V gene: TRBV6-5; J gene: TRBJ2-3; clone size: NA
CDR3 DNA: TGCGCCAGCAGCTTGGACGTTAGCTACGAGCAGTACTTC; CDR3 protein: CASSLDVSYEQYF; D gene: NA; V gene: TRBV5-1; J gene: TRBJ2-7; clone size: NA
CDR3 DNA: TGCAGCGTTGAAATGGGGTATGGCTACACCTTC; CDR3 protein: CSVEMGYGYTF; D gene: NA; V gene: TRBV29-1; J gene: TRBJ1-2; clone size: NA
CDR3 DNA: TGTGCCAGCAGTTTTACTAACGCTTCGGGGCAGGGGATCCTGAACACTGAAGCTTTCTTT; CDR3 protein: CASSFTNASGQGILNTEAFF; D gene: NA; V gene: TRBV3-1/TRBV3-2; J gene: TRBJ1-1; clone size: NA
CDR3 DNA: TGTGCCAGCAGCTCTGCAGGTTCCTACGAGCAGTACTTC; CDR3 protein: CASSSAGSYEQYF; D gene: NA; V gene: TRBV7-9; J gene: TRBJ2-7; clone size: NA
CDR3 DNA: TGTGCCAGCTCACCTGCGCAGACCTCTGGAAACACCATATATTTT; CDR3 protein: CASSPAQTSGNTIYF; D gene: NA; V gene: TRBV18; J gene: TRBJ1-3; clone size: NA
CDR3 DNA: TGTGCCATCAGTGCAGAGGGGTGGACTGAAGCTTTCTTT; CDR3 protein: CAISAEGWTEAFF; D gene: NA; V gene: TRBV10-3; J gene: TRBJ1-1; clone size: NA
CDR3 DNA: TGTGCCACCAGCAATTATGGGGGGCCGGACTATGGCTACACCTTC; CDR3 protein: CATSNYGGPDYGYTF; D gene: NA; V gene: TRBV15; J gene: TRBJ1-2; clone size: NA
CDR3 DNA: TGTGCCAGCAGCCTCTCGGGGCATCGCACAGATACGCAGTATTTT; CDR3 protein: CASSLSGHRTDTQYF; D gene: NA; V gene: TRBV28; J gene: TRBJ2-3; clone size: NA
CDR3 DNA: TGCGCCAGCAGCCAAGTCGAAAGCCGGGTAGAGTCTCAGCAGTACTTC; CDR3 protein: CASSQVESRVESQQYF; D gene: NA; V gene: TRBV4-1; J gene: TRBJ2-7; clone size: NA
CDR3 DNA: TGTGCCAGCAGCCAAGATGAGCAGCCCCAGCATTTT; CDR3 protein: CASSQDEQPQHF; D gene: NA; V gene: TRBV4-2; J gene: TRBJ1-5; clone size: NA
CDR3 DNA: TGTGCCAGCAGCTTAACGGGCGGGAGCTCCTACAATGAGCAGTTCTTC; CDR3 protein: CASSLTGGSSYNEQFF; D gene: TRBD2; V gene: TRBV11-2; J gene: TRBJ2-1; clone size: NA
CDR3 DNA: TGTGCCGCCCCCAGGGATTTAGTGTCTGGAAACACCATATATTTT; CDR3 protein: CAAPRDLVSGNTIYF; D gene: NA; V gene: TRBV7-9; J gene: TRBJ1-3; clone size: NA
CDR3 DNA: TGTGCCAGCAGGACGACAGGGGGACTATCTCGGCGCACTGAAGCTTTCTTT; CDR3 protein: CASRTTGGLSRRTEAFF; D gene: TRBD1; V gene: TRBV2; J gene: TRBJ1-1; clone size: NA
CDR3 DNA: TGTGCCAGCACCCCTACCCAGGGTTCTAACTACGAGCAGTACTTC; CDR3 protein: CASTPTQGSNYEQYF; D gene: NA; V gene: TRBV28; J gene: TRBJ2-7; clone size: few
CDR3 DNA: TGTGCCAGCAGCTTAGACAGGGGGAGGGAGCAGTACTTC; CDR3 protein: CASSLDRGREQYF; D gene: TRBD1; V gene: TRBV7-2; J gene: TRBJ2-7; clone size: NA
CDR3 DNA: TGTGCCAGCAGTTACGAGTGGACAAGTATTGAGCAGTTCTTC; CDR3 protein: CASSYEWTSIEQFF; D gene: NA; V gene: TRBV6-2/TRBV6-3; J gene: TRBJ2-1; clone size: NA
CDR3 DNA: TGTGCCAGCAGTTTCGTGGGGGCTCAGACCTACGAGCAGTACTTC; CDR3 protein: CASSFVGAQTYEQYF; D gene: NA; V gene: TRBV28; J gene: TRBJ2-7; clone size: NA
CDR3 DNA: TGTGCCAGCACCAACAAGTACGAGCAGTACTTC; CDR3 protein: CASTNKYEQYF; D gene: NA; V gene: TRBV28; J gene: TRBJ2-7; clone size: NA
CDR3 DNA: TGTGCCAGCAGCCCCTCCACTACTGAAGCTTTCTTT; CDR3 protein: CASSPSTTEAFF; D gene: NA; V gene: TRBV7-9; J gene: TRBJ1-1; clone size: NA
CDR3 DNA: TGTGCCAGCTCACCAGGACCCACAACTAATGAAAAACTGTTTTTT; CDR3 protein: CASSPGPTTNEKLFF; D gene: NA; V gene: TRBV18; J gene: TRBJ1-4; clone size: NA
CDR3 DNA: TGTGCCAGCAGCCAGGGACTGACGACTGGAAACACCATATATTTT; CDR3 protein: CASSQGLTTGNTIYF; D gene: NA; V gene: TRBV3-1/TRBV3-2; J gene: TRBJ1-3; clone size: NA